One and the same sample provided the 18 T cell receptor beta chains below, sequenced in a study of blood T cell repertoires in COVID-19. Method: immunoSEQ multiplex PCR; TCRdb's copy keeps in-frame clones and lacks some. The sample holds 100,000 to 150,000 clones, approximately 83% seen once. Sequencing was done on a sample of peripheral blood. The receptor source for this set is a man between 60 and 75 years old with acute or convalescent COVID-19.

This chain uses TRBV7-2 with TRBJ2-1, with 8 bases aligning to TRBD2. The V gene's germline CDR1 is SGHTA and CDR2 FQGNSA. This CDR3 comprises 15 residues. The junction had 3 bases not matched to a gene; V was cut back by 2 bases and J by 3 bases. CDR3 DNA: TGTGCCAGCAGCTTAACGGGAGGGAACTACAATGAGCAGTTCTTC. Residues: CASSLTGGNYNEQFF.

CDR3 region: CAWNRLAGGAGELFF. The CDR3 DNA reads TGTGCCTGGAATCGACTAGCGGGAGGCGCCGGGGAGCTGTTTTTT. The chain recombines TRBV30 with TRBJ2-2, with TRBD2 matching over 13 bases. The germline V gene has CDR1 GTSNPN and CDR2 SVGIG (reference sequence). Germline trimming cut 4 bases from V and 6 bases from J; bases unmatched to any gene: 5. The length of the CDR3 is 15 residues.

The genes are TRBV2 and TRBJ2-1; possible D gene TRBD2, 6 bases. V lost 3 bases and J 6 bases, leaving 15 bases between the germline ends. The CDR3 contains 15 residues. Germline CDR1 and CDR2: SNHLY and FYNNEI. The CDR3 bases are TGTGCCAGCAGTGAGGGACTGGGCAGGGTCAATGAGCAGTTCTTC. This gives the protein CASSEGLGRVNEQFF.

Comments on this clone: Other DNA sequences within the sample encode an identical CDR3. The V call is TRBV30, the J call TRBJ2-1; TRBD1 might be the D (6 bases). V lost 0 bases and J 3 bases, leaving 6 bases between the germline ends. The CDR3 runs to 13 residues. Germline loops: CDR1 GTSNPN, CDR2 SVGIG (reference sequence). The CDR3 spells CAWSVDSYNEQFF. The CDR3 bases are TGTGCCTGGAGTGTGGACAGCTACAATGAGCAGTTCTTC.

The chain employs TRBV7-8 and TRBJ1-5, with TRBD1 matching 7 bases. The junction had 7 bases not matched to a gene; V was cut back by 5 bases and J by 6 bases. Germline V CDR1 and CDR2: SGHVS, FQNEAQ. The length of the CDR3 is 14 residues. The CDR3 reads CASSDGQGGQPQHF. The CDR3 DNA is TGTGCCAGCAGCGATGGGCAGGGGGGTCAGCCCCAGCATTTT.

The rearrangement uses TRBV7-9 and TRBJ2-5; perhaps TRBD2 as D (5 bases). Germline assignment: CDR1 SEHNR and CDR2 FQNEAQ (reference sequence). With 5 bases removed from V and 3 bases from J, the gap between germline ends came to 16 bases. The CDR3 runs 15 residues. This CDR3 reads CASSPVWTQKETQYF. DNA for the CDR3: TGTGCCAGCAGCCCCGTCTGGACTCAAAAAGAGACCCAGTACTTC.

The V gene is TRBV21-1, the J gene TRBJ1-5. TRBV21-1 is recorded as a pseudogene. The CDR3 loop spans 18 amino acids. CDR3 in amino acids: CASSKAGSPPYSNQPQHF. For the CDR3, the DNA is TGTGCCAGCAGCAAAGCCGGGTCGCCTCCATATAGCAATCAGCCCCAGCATTTT.

The rearrangement links TRBV28 to TRBJ1-2; tentatively, D is TRBD1 (6 bases). The CDR3 runs 14 residues. Germline assignment: CDR1 MDHEN and CDR2 SYDVKM. V lost 4 bases and J 4 bases, leaving 13 bases between the germline ends. CDR3 loop: CASSSTGSFYGYTF. The CDR3 bases are TGTGCCAGCAGTTCGACAGGATCCTTCTATGGCTACACCTTC.

The V and J genes are TRBV11-2 and TRBJ1-2; 8 nucleotides agree with TRBD1. The V and J ends lost 4 bases and 3 bases, in that order; junction bases with no gene match: 7. Germline V gene lookup returns CDR1 SGHAT and CDR2 FQNNGV. The CDR3 sequence is 15 residues long. The CDR3 nucleotides read TGTGCCAGCAGCTCGATACAGGGGGAATACTATGGCTACACCTTC. Its protein product is CASSSIQGEYYGYTF.

This chain joins TRBV11-2 and TRBJ2-5; D might be TRBD1 (6 bases). The germline V gene encodes CDR1 SGHAT and CDR2 FQNNGV. Trimming pared 2 bases from V and 0 bases from J, leaving 19 bases between. There are 18 residues in the CDR3. This chain's CDR3 is CASSLYRTHQGYQETQYF. DNA of the CDR3: TGTGCCAGCAGCTTATACAGGACTCACCAGGGGTACCAAGAGACCCAGTACTTC.

This rearrangement joins TRBV30 to TRBJ2-1; 7 bases match TRBD2. V dropped 4 bases and J dropped 8; count of bases not matched to a gene: 23. The CDR3 runs 18 residues. Germline-derived CDR1 and CDR2 are GTSNPN and SVGIG (reference sequence). The CDR3 here is CAWKRGLGGRAPGDEQFF. The DNA for the CDR3 is TGTGCCTGGAAACGGGGGTTGGGCGGGAGAGCCCCCGGCGATGAGCAGTTCTTC.

This chain uses TRBV18 with TRBJ2-3; 10 bases match TRBD2. The CDR3 spans 15 residues. Germline assignment: CDR1 KGHSH and CDR2 LQKENI. V gave up 3 bases and J gave up 5 bases; unmatched junction bases: 5. CDR3 coding DNA: TGTGCCAGCTCACCCCCTAGCGGGGGAGGAGATACGCAGTATTTT. Translated, it gives CASSPPSGGGDTQYF.

The chain couples TRBV5-1 to TRBJ2-3; D might be TRBD2 (6 bases). Looked up from germline, CDR1 is SGHRS and CDR2 is YFSETQ. V lost 0 bases to trimming and J lost 2 bases, with 7 bases between them. The CDR3 runs 14 residues. The CDR3 region has the DNA TGCGCCAGCAGCTTGGCTAGCGTCACAGATACGCAGTATTTT. The encoded protein is CASSLASVTDTQYF. The full variable domain, with the rest looked up from reference TRBV5-1 and TRBJ2-3, is KAGVTQTPRYLIKTRGQQVTLSCSPISGHRSVSWYQQTPGQGLQFLFEYFSETQRNKGNFPGRFSGRQFSNSRSEMNVSTLELGDSALYLCASSLASVTDTQYFGPGTRLTVL.

The chain employs TRBV5-1 and TRBJ1-1, with D possibly matching TRBD1 (6 bases). The CDR3 sequence is 14 residues long. CDR1 and CDR2 (germline): SGHRS, YFSETQ. V was trimmed by 5 bases and J by 5 bases, leaving 16 bases between them. CDR3 DNA sequence: TGCGCCAGCAGATCTGGGGGCGCGGAAACTGAAGCTTTCTTT. Protein product: CASRSGGAETEAFF.

This clone appeared a few times. The chain uses TRBV19 and TRBJ2-2; TRBD2 aligns across 12 bases. Per germline, CDR1 LNHDA and CDR2 SQIVND (reference sequence). There are 18 residues in the CDR3. Unmatched junction bases numbered 9, after V lost 1 base and J lost 6 bases. The CDR3 nucleotides read TGTGCCAGTAGTATAGGACGACTAGCGGGAGTTTGGTCCGGGGAGCTGTTTTTT. It translates to CASSIGRLAGVWSGELFF.

The chain joins TRBV24-1 to TRBJ1-6, with 10 bases matching TRBD1. The CDR3 spans 19 residues. CDR1 and CDR2 (germline): KGHDR, SFDVKD. J lost 3 bases, V lost 1 base, and 8 bases had no gene match. The CDR3 spells CATSDFLRGTGVYNSPLHF. The CDR3 region has the DNA TGTGCCACCAGTGATTTTCTTCGCGGGACAGGGGTCTATAATTCACCCCTCCACTTT.

This clone was seen a handful of times. The chain links TRBV7-9 to TRBJ1-6; D not resolved. The ends were cut back, 6 bases at V and 4 bases at J, with 13 bases in the middle. Germline assignment: CDR1 SEHNR and CDR2 FQNEAQ (reference sequence). The CDR3 loop spans 15 amino acids. CDR3 in amino acids: CASRSREQYNSPLHF. DNA for the CDR3: TGTGCCAGCAGGTCCCGGGAACAGTATAATTCACCCCTCCACTTT.

The V gene is TRBV28, the J gene TRBJ1-5; 7 bases are a match to TRBD1. The CDR3 extends over 15 amino acids. With 4 bases clipped from V and 3 bases from J, the junction kept 6 bases outside the gene matches. The V gene's germline CDR1 is MDHEN and CDR2 SYDVKM. The CDR3 bases are TGTGCCAGCAGTTGGACGGGACAGCTCAATCAGCCCCAGCATTTT. Residues: CASSWTGQLNQPQHF.